These 30 T cell receptor beta chains originate from one sample sequenced in a study of T cells in Graves' hyperthyroidism and ophthalmopathy. RNA transcripts provided the source from which TCR beta CDR3 regions were amplified. The HTBI set primed first-round TCR CDR3 RT-PCR. TCRdb analysed the multiplex PCR reads with MiXCR anew, one entry per CDR3 protein. The repertoire consists of roughly 720,000 distinct CDR3 sequences, with roughly 17% occurring once and the leading ten covering 15% to 17%. Specimen: blood. These receptors came from a man in his forties or fifties with Graves' hyperthyroidism.

This clonotype appeared a few times. The rearrangement uses TRBV5-1 and TRBJ2-5; D gene uncertain. The CDR3 loop spans 13 amino acids. Germline CDR1 SGHRS, CDR2 YFSETQ. Deletions cut 5 bases from V and 2 bases from J, with 10 bases between. CDR3 residues: CASSYKRQETQYF. The DNA of the CDR3 is TGCGCCAGCAGTTATAAACGTCAAGAGACCCAGTACTTC.

This clonotype was seen repeatedly, ten times or more. The chain carries TRBV11-3 and TRBJ2-1; D may be TRBD2 (7 bases). CDR1 and CDR2 from the germline V gene are SGHNT and YENEEA. V was trimmed by 5 bases and J by 5 bases, leaving 13 bases between them. The CDR3 totals 14 residues. The CDR3 spells CASSGGATDNEQFF. For the CDR3, the DNA is TGTGCCAGCAGCGGGGGGGCCACTGACAATGAGCAGTTCTTC.

This clonotype was detected ten times or more. V gene TRBV11-2 combines with J gene TRBJ1-2; a weak D match, TRBD1 (6 bases). This CDR3 comprises 14 residues. V lost 4 bases, J lost 3 bases, and 12 bases lay in between. The V gene's germline CDR1 is SGHAT and CDR2 FQNNGV. The CDR3 loop is CASSSLTGYYGYTF. The CDR3 region has the DNA TGTGCCAGCAGCTCCCTGACAGGCTACTATGGCTACACCTTC.

This clonotype came up a few times. One end of the junction fails to match germline, which may point to a read error. The rearrangement links TRBV5-1 to TRBJ1-5; 7 positions match TRBD1. The germline CDR1 and CDR2 sequences are SGHRS and YFSETQ. The CDR3 runs to 14 residues. The CDR3 DNA is TGCGCCAGCAGCCCTGGGACAGAAGATCAGCCCCGGCATTTT. It specifies CASSPGTEDQPRHF.

This clonotype was recorded many times. This CDR3 is CASSPTGGLKYSYEQYF. CDR3 DNA: TGTGCCAGCAGTCCTACCGGGGGACTTAAATACTCCTACGAGCAGTACTTC. The V call is TRBV27, the J call TRBJ2-7; TRBD2 is a possible D gene (6 bases). The germline V gene encodes CDR1 MNHEY and CDR2 SMNVEV (reference sequence). Trimming took 5 bases from V and 0 from J, leaving 20 bases between them. There are 17 residues in the CDR3.

This clonotype has a count of ten or more. The J gene is TRBJ1-2, the V gene TRBV20-1; 8 nucleotides match TRBD1. The germline V gene encodes CDR1 DFQATT and CDR2 SNEGSKA (reference sequence). V was pared by 0 bases and J by 5 bases, with 8 bases of the junction left unmatched. This CDR3 is built from 15 residues. CDR3 coding DNA: TGCAGTGCTAGAGATCATTATAGGACAGGGTATGGCTACACCTTC. Translating gives CSARDHYRTGYGYTF.

This clonotype has ten or more counts. The chain carries TRBV7-9 and TRBJ2-7; 9 bases map to TRBD2. CDR3 length: 13 residues. CDR1 SEHNR and CDR2 FQNEAQ come from the germline V gene (reference sequence). The V and J ends lost 5 bases and 5 bases, in that order; junction bases with no gene match: 4. Here the CDR3 DNA reads TGTGCCAGCAGCCCAGCGGGAGGTAACGAGCAGTACTTC. It encodes CASSPAGGNEQYF.

This clonotype was counted at least ten times. V gene TRBV7-8 combines with J gene TRBJ1-2; perhaps TRBD1 as D (6 bases). CDR3 length: 15 residues. Trimming left V 1 base short and J 6 bases short, with 15 bases between. Germline V gives CDR1 SGHVS, CDR2 FQNEAQ. The CDR3 DNA follows: TGTGCCAGCAGCTTAGGGGGTCGGGGGCACGATGGCTACACCTTC. It yields the protein CASSLGGRGHDGYTF.

In its sample, this clonotype was seen many times. The V and J genes are TRBV28 and TRBJ2-3; 13 nucleotides line up with TRBD2. CDR1 is MDHEN and CDR2 is SYDVKM in the germline V gene. The V and J ends lost 4 bases and 2 bases, in that order; junction bases with no gene match: 3. The CDR3 contains 16 residues. CDR3 protein: CASSSGTSGITDTQYF. Here the CDR3 DNA reads TGTGCCAGCAGTTCCGGGACTAGCGGGATCACAGATACGCAGTATTTT.

This clonotype was seen a few times. The chain carries TRBV2 and TRBJ2-1, with TRBD1 matching 10 bases. V was pared by 7 bases and J by 7 bases, with 10 bases of the junction left unmatched. The CDR3 extends over 15 amino acids. Germline assignment: CDR1 SNHLY and CDR2 FYNNEI. The CDR3, as DNA: TGTGCCAGCACCTTGGGACAGGGGCTGGGAAATGAGCAGTTCTTC. The encoded protein is CASTLGQGLGNEQFF.

Ten or more counts support this clonotype. The J gene is TRBJ2-7, the V gene TRBV7-2; TRBD1 matches 9 bases. V lost 5 bases to trimming and J lost 2 bases; unmatched junction nucleotides: 7. Looked up from germline, CDR1 is SGHTA and CDR2 is FQGNSA. The CDR3 has 15 amino acids. The CDR3 protein is CASSPWTGEAYEQYF. The CDR3 region has the DNA TGTGCCAGCAGCCCTTGGACAGGGGAGGCCTACGAGCAGTACTTC.

This clonotype occurred many times. The rearrangement links TRBV29-1 to TRBJ1-4, with D possibly being TRBD1 (6 bases). Germline-derived CDR1 and CDR2 are SQVTM and ANQGSEA. Trimming left V 4 bases short and J 7 bases short, with 10 bases between. The CDR3 runs 12 residues. The CDR3 DNA follows: TGCAGCGTTGGTCAGGGGACTGAAAAACTGTTTTTT. This gives the protein CSVGQGTEKLFF. The whole variable domain, filled in from reference TRBV29-1 and TRBJ1-4, reads SAVISQKPSRDICQRGTSLTIQCQVDSQVTMMFWYRQQPGQSLTLIATANQGSEATYESGFVIDKFPISRPNLTFSTLTVSNMSPEDSSIYLCSVGQGTEKLFFGSGTQLSVL.

This clonotype has ten or more counts. The gene calls are TRBV30 and TRBJ2-7; 7 bases are a match to TRBD1. CDR3 length: 14 residues. The germline CDR1 and CDR2 sequences are GTSNPN and SVGIG (reference sequence). The trim removed 2 bases at V and 6 bases at J, leaving 10 bases unmatched. The CDR3 DNA follows: TGTGCCTGGAGTAAGGGGAACAGGGGAACCGAGCAGTACTTC. It codes for CAWSKGNRGTEQYF.

This clonotype has a count of ten or more. The chain carries TRBV3-1 and TRBJ2-1; 8 bases are shared with TRBD1. J gave up 13 bases and V 5 bases, and 10 bases lay outside the gene matches. Germline CDR1 is LGHDT and CDR2 is YNNKEL (reference sequence). This CDR3 is built from 13 residues. The CDR3 sequence: CASSFRAQGAQFF. The CDR3 DNA follows: TGTGCCAGCAGCTTTCGAGCTCAGGGGGCCCAGTTCTTC.

This clonotype was observed a handful of times. An end of the junction does not agree with germline; a read error may underlie this. The chain links TRBV7-8 to TRBJ2-3; D not resolved. The CDR3 runs 14 residues. In germline, CDR1 is SGHVS, CDR2 FQNEAQ. CDR3 in DNA: TGCGCCAGCAGCCAAGAGGCCTCTAGTGATACGCAGTATTTT. As protein: CASSQEASSDTQYF.

The sample holds a few counts of this clonotype. The V and J genes are TRBV29-1 and TRBJ2-7; D is unclear. V gave up 0 bases and J gave up 6 bases, with 12 bases separating them. Germline V gene sequence: CDR1 SQVTM, CDR2 ANQGSEA. The CDR3 is 13 residues long. The CDR3: CSVEDPSKFEQYF. The CDR3 region has the DNA TGCAGCGTTGAAGACCCCTCGAAGTTCGAGCAGTACTTC.

This clonotype was counted many times. DNA for the CDR3: TGTGCCAGCAGCTTAGGGGGGGGGATCACAGATACGCAGTATTTT. It yields the protein CASSLGGGITDTQYF. The V call is TRBV11-2, the J call TRBJ2-3, with 7 bases fitting TRBD2. CDR3 length: 15 amino acids. The junction had 3 bases not matched to a gene; V was cut back by 1 base and J by 2 bases. Germline CDR1 SGHAT, CDR2 FQNNGV.

This clonotype was seen repeatedly, ten times or more. The rearrangement links TRBV28 to TRBJ2-3, with no clear D. Germline V gene lookup returns CDR1 MDHEN and CDR2 SYDVKM. The V end was cut by 3 bases, the J end by 0 bases, with 13 bases between. The CDR3 sequence is 16 residues long. The CDR3 reads CASSLLSDTSTDTQYF. CDR3 nucleotide sequence: TGTGCCAGCAGTTTGCTCAGCGATACTAGCACAGATACGCAGTATTTT.

This clonotype was picked up many times. V and J are TRBV28 and TRBJ1-1, with unresolved D. Per germline, CDR1 MDHEN and CDR2 SYDVKM. Trimming stripped 5 bases from V and 2 bases from J, with 6 bases between. The CDR3 consists of 12 residues. The CDR3: CASSVDNTEAFF. The DNA for the CDR3 is TGTGCCAGCAGTGTAGATAACACTGAAGCTTTCTTT. Variable domain in full (rest from reference TRBV28 and TRBJ1-1): DVKVTQSSRYLVKRTGEKVFLECVQDMDHENMFWYRQDPGLGLRLIYFSYDVKMKEKGDIPEGYSVSREKKERFSLILESASTNQTSMYLCASSVDNTEAFFGQGTRLTVV.

This clonotype occurred many times. The rearrangement joins TRBV28 to TRBJ2-1, with TRBD2 matching over 15 bases. The CDR3 spans 17 residues. The germline gives CDR1 MDHEN, CDR2 SYDVKM. Unmatched junction bases numbered 4, after V lost 5 bases and J lost 2 bases. The CDR3 loop reads CASSPGLAGGPYNEQFF. As DNA, the CDR3 is TGTGCCAGCAGTCCCGGACTAGCGGGAGGGCCCTACAATGAGCAGTTCTTC.

The rearrangement links TRBV6-1 to TRBJ1-5; D unclear. There are 15 residues in the CDR3. In germline, CDR1 is MNHNS, CDR2 SASEGT. Trimming cost V 1 base and J 1 base, with 8 bases left between them. CDR3 region: CASSEVGQSNQPQHF. CDR3 nucleotide sequence: TGTGCCAGCAGTGAAGTCGGTCAGAGCAATCAGCCCCAGCATTTT.

This clonotype was observed a handful of times. The chain joins TRBV29-1 to TRBJ2-7; TRBD1 aligns across 10 bases. This CDR3 is built from 16 residues. Germline loops: CDR1 SQVTM, CDR2 ANQGSEA. After removal of 4 bases from V and 6 bases from J, the junction contained 15 bases not matched to a gene. The CDR3 coding sequence is TGCAGCGTTGGGGACAGGGGCACCCTTTATCGTTCCGAGCAGTACTTC. Protein: CSVGDRGTLYRSEQYF.

This clonotype was counted only a few times. The rearrangement links TRBV28 to TRBJ1-1; 11 positions match TRBD1. The CDR3 totals 13 residues. The junction had 3 bases not matched to a gene; V was cut back by 6 bases and J by 6 bases. Per germline, CDR1 MDHEN and CDR2 SYDVKM. The CDR3 sequence is CASRPDRGPEAFF. As DNA, the CDR3 is TGTGCCAGCAGGCCGGACAGGGGGCCTGAAGCTTTCTTT. Supplemented by reference TRBV28 and TRBJ1-1, the full variable domain reads DVKVTQSSRYLVKRTGEKVFLECVQDMDHENMFWYRQDPGLGLRLIYFSYDVKMKEKGDIPEGYSVSREKKERFSLILESASTNQTSMYLCASRPDRGPEAFFGQGTRLTVV.

Remarks on this clonotype: A much larger clone differs from this one at a single base, so this may be a read error. The rearrangement uses TRBV29-1 and TRBJ2-7; 8 bases map to TRBD1. CDR1 SQVTM and CDR2 ANQGSEA come from the germline V gene. This CDR3 has 16 residues. V lost 3 bases, J lost 3 bases, and 13 bases stayed unmatched. The CDR3 nucleotides read TGCAGCGTTGACTCACCCACGAACAGGGGGAGCTACGAGCAGTACTTC. Its protein product is CSVDSPTNRGSYEQYF.

In its sample, this clonotype was seen many times. The chain recombines TRBV3-1 with TRBJ2-5; TRBD2 matches at 12 bases. In germline, CDR1 is LGHDT, CDR2 YNNKEL (reference sequence). V trimming: 0 bases; J trimming: 2 bases; junction bases outside the gene matches: 7. This CDR3 spans 18 amino acids. For the CDR3, the DNA is TGTGCCAGCAGCCAAGACAACTTTGGGACTAGCGGGCAAGAGACCCAGTACTTC. Amino acids: CASSQDNFGTSGQETQYF.

The genes are TRBV5-1 and TRBJ1-2; D unresolved. CDR3 size: 13 residues. Germline CDR1 SGHRS, CDR2 YFSETQ. V lost 0 bases to trimming and J lost 4 bases, with 7 bases between them. For the CDR3, the DNA is TGCGCCAGCAGCTTGGCGCAGGCCTATGGCTACACCTTC. Translated, it gives CASSLAQAYGYTF.

This clonotype occurred many times. At one boundary the junction diverges from the germline segment, which might be a read error. The chain uses TRBV11-2 and TRBJ2-7; possibly TRBD2 for D (5 bases). The CDR3 runs 18 residues. Germline values: CDR1 SGHAT, CDR2 FQNNGV. The CDR3 loop is CASSLVLAEGSVFYGQYF. In nucleotides, the CDR3 is TGTGCCAGCAGCTTAGTTCTGGCAGAAGGGAGTGTTTTCTACGGGCAGTACTTC.

This clonotype was counted ten times or more. The genes are TRBV18 and TRBJ1-5; D is uncertain. Germline V gives CDR1 KGHSH, CDR2 LQKENI. The CDR3 covers 13 residues. The V end was cut by 8 bases, the J end by 0 bases, with 8 bases between. The CDR3 sequence is CASSPNSNQPQHF. The CDR3 DNA sequence: TGTGCCAGCAGTCCGAATAGCAATCAGCCCCAGCATTTT.

This clonotype has ten or more counts. The chain carries TRBV28 and TRBJ2-7; D may match TRBD1 or TRBD2 (5 bases each). In germline, CDR1 is MDHEN, CDR2 SYDVKM. The CDR3 contains 15 residues. V lost 4 bases to trimming and J lost 3 bases, with 16 bases between them. The CDR3 loop reads CASSSLTGRFYEQYF. CDR3 in DNA: TGTGCCAGCAGTTCCCTCACGGGACGGTTCTACGAGCAGTACTTC.

This clonotype was seen only a few times. The V call is TRBV7-9, the J call TRBJ2-3; 9 bases match TRBD2. CDR1 is SEHNR, CDR2 FQNEAQ, per germline (reference sequence). V lost 5 bases to trimming and J lost 0 bases; unmatched junction nucleotides: 6. The CDR3 covers 16 residues. The DNA of the CDR3 is TGTGCCAGCAGCAACAGACTAGCGGAGAGCACAGATACGCAGTATTTT. Residues: CASSNRLAESTDTQYF.